This TCR beta chain came from a study of shared clonotypes between healthy human individuals. Study information: Researchers drew samples from a couple of women and a few men aged 18 to 49.

The study ran the assay at deep level. Once extracted for a subset, genomic DNA was divided evenly among several immunoSEQ plates. TCRdb's table, derived via immunoSEQ multiplex PCR, lists solely in-frame clones and lacks some. The data hold over 1.4 million clones, with roughly 97% observed a single time. The clonotype was recovered from a man aged 30 to 39 in good health. Sample: naive CD4+ T cells sorted from blood. Sample subset: CD45RA+ positively selected.

The DNA for the CDR3 is TGTGCCAGCTCACCACCCTACCGGGGACGCGCTGGAAACACCATATATTTT. Its protein product is CASSPPYRGRAGNTIYF. The J gene is TRBJ1-3, the V gene TRBV18; weak D call: TRBD1 (5 bases). CDR1 and CDR2 from the germline V gene are KGHSH and LQKENI. V was clipped by 0 bases and J by 2 bases, with 14 bases between them. CDR3 length equals 17 residues.